These 23 T cell receptor beta chains originate from one sample sequenced in a study of lymphopenia after photon versus proton radiotherapy. Some clones are missing from TCRdb's copy, which holds only in-frame ones; the method was immunoSEQ multiplex PCR. The sample has roughly 30,000 clones, around 81% seen once. The input for sequencing was peripheral blood, taken from a patient treated with photon-based radiotherapy. The receptor source for this set is a man aged 45-65 years with gastric cancer.

The J gene is TRBJ1-3, the V gene TRBV29-1; D remains unclear. The ends were cut back, 1 base at V and 4 bases at J, with 8 bases in the middle. The CDR3 is 13 amino acids. The V gene's germline CDR1 is SQVTM and CDR2 ANQGSEA. The CDR3 bases are TGCAGCGTTGAAGGGGTGTACGGAAACACCATATATTTT. Protein: CSVEGVYGNTIYF.

The chain is built from TRBV7-6 and TRBJ2-3, with 7 bases lining up with TRBD2. Germline CDR1 reads SGHVS; CDR2 reads FNYEAQ. This CDR3 has 14 amino acids. After removal of 2 bases from V and 1 base from J, the junction contained 0 bases not matched to a gene. CDR3 nucleotide sequence: TGTGCCAGCAGCTTAAGCGGGGGCACAGATACGCAGTATTTT. Translation: CASSLSGGTDTQYF.

The chain couples TRBV21-1 to TRBJ2-5. TRBV21-1 counts as a pseudogene. This CDR3 has 15 amino acids. The chain's CDR3 is CASSNRGGTQETQYF. CDR3 in DNA: TGTGCCAGCAGCAACAGGGGCGGGACCCAAGAGACCCAGTACTTC.

This clone was seen just once. The gene calls are TRBV6-5 and TRBJ1-1; TRBD1 aligns across 9 bases. Germline CDR1 is MNHEY and CDR2 is SVGAGI. The CDR3 spans 15 residues. With V trimmed by 5 bases and J by 1 base, 5 bases remained unmatched. The CDR3 region has the DNA TGTGCCAGCAGTCGGACAGGGGTTAAGAACACTGAAGCTTTCTTT. Protein product: CASSRTGVKNTEAFF.

The chain employs TRBV19 and TRBJ2-2; a weak D match, TRBD1 (6 bases). V lost 1 base to trimming and J lost 0 bases, with 21 bases between them. Germline-derived CDR1 and CDR2 are LNHDA and SQIVND (reference sequence). The CDR3 runs to 20 residues. CDR3 amino acids: CASSIAFGRGRFANTGELFF. CDR3 in DNA: TGTGCCAGTAGTATAGCCTTTGGCAGGGGACGGTTCGCGAACACCGGGGAGCTGTTTTTT.

This clone was found a few times. This sequence joins TRBV18 and TRBJ2-7, with D tentatively TRBD1 (6 bases). The germline gives CDR1 KGHSH, CDR2 LQKENI. Trimming pared 3 bases from V and 3 bases from J, leaving 9 bases between. The CDR3 runs 13 residues. CDR3 region: CASSPRQDYEQYF. The DNA of the CDR3 is TGTGCCAGCTCACCCAGACAGGACTACGAGCAGTACTTC.

The rearrangement uses TRBV29-1 and TRBJ2-1, with 11 bases that match TRBD2. V dropped 3 bases and J dropped 9; count of bases not matched to a gene: 7. The CDR3 totals 14 residues. Germline V CDR1 and CDR2: SQVTM, ANQGSEA. CDR3 loop: CSVDSGGVIGEQFF. The CDR3 DNA follows: TGCAGCGTTGATAGCGGGGGGGTCATCGGTGAGCAGTTCTTC.

The chain is built from TRBV10-2 and TRBJ2-1, with D possibly being TRBD2 (5 bases). CDR1 is WSHSY and CDR2 is SAAADI in the germline V gene. Trimming stripped 4 bases from V and 5 bases from J, with 9 bases between. This CDR3 has 13 residues. This CDR3 reads CASSVLANNEQFF. Written as DNA, the CDR3 is TGCGCCAGCAGTGTCCTAGCTAACAATGAGCAGTTCTTC.

This chain links TRBV19 with TRBJ2-6; 7 nucleotides agree with TRBD1. The germline V gene encodes CDR1 LNHDA and CDR2 SQIVND (reference sequence). The CDR3 contains 18 residues. V lost 5 bases, J lost 1 base, and 11 bases stayed unmatched. The CDR3 spells CASSPRMTGTSGANVLTF. The CDR3 DNA follows: TGTGCCAGTAGTCCACGGATGACAGGGACGTCTGGGGCCAACGTCCTGACTTTC.

The genes are TRBV6-1 and TRBJ2-2; D not certain. The germline V gene encodes CDR1 MNHNS and CDR2 SASEGT. The CDR3 is 12 amino acids. V lost 5 bases, J lost 7 bases, and 8 bases lay in between. CDR3 nucleotide sequence: TGTGCCAGCAGTTTGGGCGTCGGGGAGCTGTTTTTT. Protein: CASSLGVGELFF.

The chain carries TRBV15 and TRBJ1-4; TRBD1 aligns across 10 bases. V lost 0 bases, J lost 10 bases, and 2 bases stayed unmatched. CDR1 and CDR2 from the germline V gene are LNHNV and YYDKDF (reference sequence). There are 14 residues in the CDR3. CDR3 nucleotides: TGTGCCACCAGCAGAGAGGGACAGGGGAGAAAACTGTTTTTT. Encoded protein: CATSREGQGRKLFF.

The V gene is TRBV7-9, the J gene TRBJ1-4; TRBD1 matches 10 bases. The germline CDR1 and CDR2 sequences are SEHNR and FQNEAQ (reference sequence). V lost 5 bases and J lost 8; bases outside the gene matches: 14. The CDR3 has 17 amino acids. CDR3 residues: CASSPSPGTGAEEKLFF. DNA for the CDR3: TGTGCCAGCAGCCCGAGTCCCGGGACAGGGGCGGAGGAAAAACTGTTTTTT.

The rearrangement uses TRBV18 and TRBJ2-7, with D possibly matching TRBD2 (5 bases). The CDR3 consists of 16 residues. CDR1 is KGHSH, CDR2 LQKENI, per germline. V lost 6 bases to trimming and J lost 5 bases, with 23 bases between them. CDR3 bases: TGTGCCAGCTCTTTTTCAACTTTCAAAACTAGTGACGAGCAGTACTTC. Protein product: CASSFSTFKTSDEQYF.

This clone has just a few counts. The V and J genes are TRBV29-1 and TRBJ2-2, with TRBD2 matching over 13 bases. Germline V gene data show CDR1 as SQVTM and CDR2 as ANQGSEA. The J segment lost 7 bases and the V segment lost 7 bases, leaving 6 bases of the junction unmatched. The CDR3 runs 14 residues. CDR3 in amino acids: CSAWTSGGVGELFF. CDR3 coding DNA: TGCAGCGCCTGGACTAGCGGGGGAGTCGGGGAGCTGTTTTTT.

This sequence joins TRBV10-3 and TRBJ2-2; D unresolved. This CDR3 contains 13 residues. The V gene's germline CDR1 is ENHRY and CDR2 SYGVKD. Trimming removed 7 bases at V and 1 base at J, with 7 bases between. The CDR3 protein is CAITIENTGELFF. The CDR3, as DNA: TGTGCCATCACCATCGAGAACACCGGGGAGCTGTTTTTT.

This clone came up once. The chain links TRBV2 to TRBJ2-1; the D is unclear. Germline-derived CDR1 and CDR2 are SNHLY and FYNNEI. This CDR3 is 14 amino acids long. Trimming cost V 2 bases and J 9 bases, with 14 bases left between them. The CDR3 spells CASSESIGRGEQFF. The CDR3, as DNA: TGTGCCAGCAGTGAAAGTATTGGTCGCGGTGAGCAGTTCTTC.

The CDR3, as DNA: TGCAGTGCTGGGGTTGTGGTTGCTTTCTTT. Its translation is CSAGVVVAFF. The V and J genes are TRBV20-1 and TRBJ1-1; D call uncertain. The V gene lost 5 bases and the J gene lost 11 bases, with 12 bases spanning the gap. Germline CDR1 DFQATT, CDR2 SNEGSKA (reference sequence). This CDR3 has 10 amino acids.

This rearrangement joins TRBV7-3 to TRBJ2-3; 9 bases map to TRBD2. Germline V gene sequence: CDR1 SGHTA, CDR2 FQGTGA. The CDR3 has 16 residues. The ends lost 2 bases at V and 2 bases at J; junction bases unmatched: 5. The CDR3 region is CASSLGRGGDTDTQYF. The CDR3 DNA sequence: TGTGCCAGCAGCTTAGGTCGCGGGGGGGACACAGATACGCAGTATTTT.

This clone was counted between two and nine times. J is TRBJ2-3 and V is TRBV19, with TRBD1 matching 9 bases. Germline V gene data show CDR1 as LNHDA and CDR2 as SQIVND (reference sequence). This CDR3 comprises 13 residues. Germline trimming cut 5 bases from V and 8 bases from J; bases unmatched to any gene: 5. CDR3 amino acids: CASSGDRVGTQYF. In nucleotides, the CDR3 is TGTGCCAGTAGTGGGGACAGGGTAGGTACGCAGTATTTT.

The rearrangement links TRBV1 to TRBJ1-2. TRBV1 is a documented pseudogene. This CDR3 region has 16 residues. The CDR3 DNA reads as TGCACCACTGACCTGGAGGGGGTAAAGGTTGCTAACGGCTACACCTTC. Residues: CTTDLEGVKVANGYTF.

This chain connects TRBV29-1 to TRBJ1-1, with 11 bases aligning to TRBD1. Germline assignment: CDR1 SQVTM and CDR2 ANQGSEA. The trim removed 6 bases at V and 6 bases at J, leaving 21 bases unmatched. The CDR3 runs 18 residues. The CDR3: CSVTGQGAAKAAGSEAFF. The CDR3 bases are TGCAGCGTAACCGGACAGGGGGCGGCGAAGGCGGCGGGGTCTGAAGCTTTCTTT. The full variable domain, with the rest looked up from reference TRBV29-1 and TRBJ1-1, is SAVISQKPSRDICQRGTSLTIQCQVDSQVTMMFWYRQQPGQSLTLIATANQGSEATYESGFVIDKFPISRPNLTFSTLTVSNMSPEDSSIYLCSVTGQGAAKAAGSEAFFGQGTRLTVV.

The V and J genes are TRBV7-8 and TRBJ1-1; D might be TRBD1 (5 bases). The V gene's germline CDR1 is SGHVS and CDR2 FQNEAQ. The CDR3 covers 16 residues. V lost 6 bases and J 2 bases, leaving 19 bases between the germline ends. CDR3 in DNA: TGTGCCAGCAGGTACGGGACGGCCCGGACCAACACTGAAGCTTTCTTT. Its translation: CASRYGTARTNTEAFF.

The genes are TRBV9 and TRBJ2-5; 10 positions match TRBD2. The CDR3 has 16 residues. V was clipped by 4 bases and J by 3 bases; unmatched bases: 9. The V gene's germline CDR1 is SGDLS and CDR2 YYNGEE. CDR3 residues: CASSITYGLAEETQYF. CDR3 DNA sequence: TGTGCCAGCAGCATTACTTACGGACTAGCGGAAGAGACCCAGTACTTC. The complete variable domain, with remaining parts taken from reference TRBV9 and TRBJ2-5, reads DSGVTQTPKHLITATGQRVTLRCSPRSGDLSVYWYQQSLDQGLQFLIQYYNGEERAKGNILERFSAQQFPDLHSELNLSSLELGDSALYFCASSITYGLAEETQYFGPGTRLLVL.